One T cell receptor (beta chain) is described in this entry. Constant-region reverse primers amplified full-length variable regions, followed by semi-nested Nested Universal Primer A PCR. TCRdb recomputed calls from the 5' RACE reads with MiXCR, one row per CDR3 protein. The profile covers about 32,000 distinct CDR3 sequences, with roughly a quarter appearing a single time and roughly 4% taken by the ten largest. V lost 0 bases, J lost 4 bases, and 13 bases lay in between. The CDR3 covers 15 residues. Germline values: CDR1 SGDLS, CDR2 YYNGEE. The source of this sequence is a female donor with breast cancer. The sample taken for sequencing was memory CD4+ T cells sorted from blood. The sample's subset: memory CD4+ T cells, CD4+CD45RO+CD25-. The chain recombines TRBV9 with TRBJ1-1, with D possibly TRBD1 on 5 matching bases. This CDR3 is CASSVEGAESTEAFF. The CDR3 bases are TGTGCCAGCAGCGTAGAAGGGGCCGAGAGCACTGAAGCTTTCTTT. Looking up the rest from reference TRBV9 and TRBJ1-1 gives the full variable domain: DSGVTQTPKHLITATGQRVTLRCSPRSGDLSVYWYQQSLDQGLQFLIQYYNGEERAKGNILERFSAQQFPDLHSELNLSSLELGDSALYFCASSVEGAESTEAFFGQGTRLTVV.